Below, 20 T cell receptor beta chains from the same sample are listed, as sequenced in a study of hypomethylating agent response in myelodysplastic syndrome. TCRdb keeps only in-frame clones here, not all; method: immunoSEQ multiplex PCR. The sample lists roughly 9,800 clones, approximately 86% seen once, with around 3.6% in the top ten. The specimen comprised bone marrow, sampled before or after starting hypomethylating agent treatment for myelodysplastic syndrome (not recorded which). These receptors were collected from a human donor with myelodysplastic syndrome.

The count of this clone is one. The chain joins TRBV5-1 to TRBJ2-4, with D possibly TRBD1 on 6 matching bases. Germline V gene sequence: CDR1 SGHRS, CDR2 YFSETQ. The CDR3 sequence is 16 residues long. Trimming removed 1 base at V and 7 bases at J, with 18 bases between. CDR3 region: CASSLRQVNSGNIQYF. CDR3 DNA: TGCGCCAGCAGCTTGAGACAGGTCAATTCTGGGAACATTCAGTACTTC.

V usage is TRBV6-6 and J usage is TRBJ1-5, with D tentatively TRBD1 (5 bases). Germline V gives CDR1 MNHNY, CDR2 SVGAGI (reference sequence). The V end was cut by 5 bases, the J end by 3 bases, with 11 bases between. The CDR3 loop spans 14 amino acids. CDR3 amino acids: CASSEGSFNQPQHF. Here the CDR3 DNA reads TGTGCCAGCAGTGAGGGGTCCTTCAATCAGCCCCAGCATTTT.

This sequence joins TRBV5-4 and TRBJ2-1; tentatively, D is TRBD2 (5 bases). Germline V CDR1 and CDR2: SGHNT, YYREEE (reference sequence). The CDR3 runs to 15 residues. Trimming pared 3 bases from V and 7 bases from J, leaving 17 bases between. The CDR3 loop reads CASSYPGPPGNEQFF. CDR3 in DNA: TGTGCCAGCAGCTATCCGGGTCCACCGGGGAATGAGCAGTTCTTC.

This sequence joins TRBV7-2 and TRBJ1-4; no clear D gene. This CDR3 is 15 amino acids long. Germline CDR1 and CDR2: SGHTA and FQGNSA. V lost 3 bases, J lost 0 bases, and 8 bases lay in between. This CDR3 reads CASSFVPATNEKLFF. The CDR3, as DNA: TGTGCCAGCAGCTTCGTGCCTGCAACTAATGAAAAACTGTTTTTT. Supplemented by reference TRBV7-2 and TRBJ1-4, the full variable domain reads GAGVSQSPSNKVTEKGKDVELRCDPISGHTALYWYRQSLGQGLEFLIYFQGNSAPDKSGLPSDRFSAERTGGSVSTLTIQRTQQEDSAVYLCASSFVPATNEKLFFGSGTQLSVL.

V and J are TRBV11-3 and TRBJ2-1, with TRBD1 identical over 10 bases. The CDR3 is made up of 15 amino acids. The V and J ends lost 5 bases and 4 bases, in that order; junction bases with no gene match: 5. In germline, CDR1 is SGHNT, CDR2 YENEEA. CDR3 loop: CASSPRQGAYNEQFF. The CDR3 coding sequence is TGTGCCAGCAGCCCCAGACAGGGGGCGTACAATGAGCAGTTCTTC.

V usage is TRBV20-1 and J usage is TRBJ2-7; D tentatively reads TRBD1 or TRBD2 (5 bases each). This CDR3 comprises 11 residues. With 6 bases removed from V and 0 bases from J, the gap between germline ends came to 6 bases. CDR1 and CDR2 (germline): DFQATT, SNEGSKA (reference sequence). The CDR3 coding sequence is TGCAGTGCGGGGGACTCCTACGAGCAGTACTTC. It codes for CSAGDSYEQYF.

The rearrangement uses TRBV9 and TRBJ1-1, with D possibly TRBD1 on 6 matching bases. The V and J ends lost 4 bases and 11 bases respectively, with 24 bases between them. The CDR3 consists of 15 residues. Per germline, CDR1 SGDLS and CDR2 YYNGEE. The CDR3 loop reads CASSYKAGAPSGAFF. Here the CDR3 DNA reads TGTGCCAGCAGCTACAAAGCGGGGGCGCCGTCGGGCGCTTTCTTT.

Here the CDR3 DNA reads TGTGCCAGCAGTTCGACAGGGTACAATCAGCCCCAGCATTTT. As protein: CASSSTGYNQPQHF. The V call is TRBV6-5, the J call TRBJ1-5; 7 bases map to TRBD1. Trimming cost V 4 bases and J 3 bases; bases outside gene matches: 3. The CDR3 has 14 amino acids. Germline V CDR1 and CDR2: MNHEY, SVGAGI.

The chain links TRBV14 to TRBJ2-7, with D perhaps TRBD1 (5 bases). Trimming pared 1 base from V and 0 bases from J, leaving 13 bases between. The germline V gene has CDR1 SGHDN and CDR2 FVKESK. CDR3 length: 16 amino acids. CDR3: CASSQVGVWGSYEQYF. The CDR3 nucleotides read TGTGCCAGCAGCCAAGTAGGGGTTTGGGGCTCCTACGAGCAGTACTTC.

This clone is termed medium-sized. This chain's CDR3 is CASRRGTGDRYEQYF. As DNA, the CDR3 is TGCGCCAGCAGACGCGGGACAGGGGATAGGTACGAGCAGTACTTC. The V and J genes are TRBV23-1 and TRBJ2-7, with 10 bases matching TRBD1. TRBV23-1 belongs to the ORF category, with a function that is uncertain. This CDR3 is built from 15 residues. V lost 6 bases to trimming and J lost 4 bases; unmatched junction nucleotides: 9.

The gene calls are TRBV27 and TRBJ1-5, with D uncertain. The CDR3 sequence is 14 residues long. CDR1 and CDR2 (germline): MNHEY, SMNVEV (reference sequence). V was shortened by 1 base and J by 4 bases, with 8 bases between the two germline ends. CDR3 sequence: CASSLYAWNQPQHF. The CDR3 DNA reads as TGTGCCAGCAGTTTATACGCGTGGAATCAGCCCCAGCATTTT.

The rearrangement links TRBV7-2 to TRBJ1-5; no clear D gene. From germline, CDR1 is SGHTA and CDR2 FQGNSA. The CDR3 spans 14 residues. Trimming removed 5 bases from V and 0 bases from J, with 8 bases in between. CDR3 DNA sequence: TGTGCCAGCAGCCAGACCTATAGCAATCAGCCCCAGCATTTT. Amino acid sequence: CASSQTYSNQPQHF.

CDR3 sequence reads: CASSYSVVRADQPQHF. CDR3 nucleotides: TGTGCCAGCAGTTACTCCGTAGTGAGGGCCGATCAGCCCCAGCATTTT. The rearrangement uses TRBV6-5 and TRBJ1-5, with D unresolved. Per the germline V gene, CDR1 is MNHEY and CDR2 is SVGAGI. Trimming took off 0 bases at V and 5 bases at J, with 14 bases between the two ends. The CDR3 extends over 16 amino acids.

This clone was seen just once. The V gene is TRBV6-6, the J gene TRBJ1-3, with D hard to call. Germline CDR1 reads MNHNY; CDR2 reads SVGAGI (reference sequence). This CDR3 is 16 amino acids long. The V and J ends lost 2 bases and 3 bases respectively, with 14 bases between them. The DNA of the CDR3 is TGTGCCAGCAGTTACAACCGGGTTGTAAATGGAAACACCATATATTTT. It is translated as CASSYNRVVNGNTIYF.

This sequence joins TRBV4-1 and TRBJ1-5; D unresolved. The germline gives CDR1 MGHRA, CDR2 YSYEKL. Trimming removed 4 bases at V and 0 bases at J, with 13 bases between. The CDR3 loop spans 16 amino acids. The CDR3 nucleotides read TGCGCCAGCAGCCCTTGGGAGGGCGATAGCAATCAGCCCCAGCATTTT. Amino acids: CASSPWEGDSNQPQHF.

This chain connects TRBV9 to TRBJ1-6, with D hard to call. The CDR3 totals 14 residues. Germline assignment: CDR1 SGDLS and CDR2 YYNGEE. V lost 0 bases and J 7 bases, leaving 8 bases between the germline ends. CDR3 sequence (DNA): TGTGCCAGCAGCGTAGACCCCAGGAATTCACCCCTCCACTTT. This sequence encodes CASSVDPRNSPLHF.

The chain recombines TRBV6-1 with TRBJ2-2; no clear D gene. Germline-derived CDR1 and CDR2 are MNHNS and SASEGT. Trimming removed 9 bases from V and 2 bases from J, with 13 bases in between. The CDR3 consists of 14 residues. CDR3 sequence: CASTLKTNTGELFF. CDR3 sequence (DNA): TGTGCCAGTACTCTTAAGACCAACACCGGGGAGCTGTTTTTT.

The chain is built from TRBV7-9 and TRBJ2-5; D assignment may be TRBD1 or TRBD2 (5 bases each). Trimming removed 3 bases from V and 5 bases from J, with 13 bases in between. This CDR3 contains 14 residues. Germline lookup yields CDR1 SEHNR and CDR2 FQNEAQ (reference sequence). CDR3 bases: TGTGCCAGCAGCTTTTTCCGGGACGAGGAGACCCAGTACTTC. It specifies CASSFFRDEETQYF.

The chain carries TRBV19 and TRBJ1-1; a weak D match, TRBD1 (5 bases). This CDR3 is built from 13 residues. Trimming removed 8 bases at V and 0 bases at J, with 10 bases between. Germline CDR1 is LNHDA and CDR2 is SQIVND (reference sequence). CDR3 residues: CASLGHMNTEAFF. In nucleotides, the CDR3 is TGTGCCAGTCTGGGGCACATGAACACTGAAGCTTTCTTT.

V is TRBV18 and J is TRBJ1-2; D uncertain. Trimming cost V 3 bases and J 0 bases, with 8 bases left between them. The CDR3 loop spans 14 amino acids. Germline CDR1 and CDR2: KGHSH and LQKENI. DNA of the CDR3: TGTGCCAGCTCACCCGGGCTCGCTAACTATGGCTACACCTTC. Amino acid sequence: CASSPGLANYGYTF.